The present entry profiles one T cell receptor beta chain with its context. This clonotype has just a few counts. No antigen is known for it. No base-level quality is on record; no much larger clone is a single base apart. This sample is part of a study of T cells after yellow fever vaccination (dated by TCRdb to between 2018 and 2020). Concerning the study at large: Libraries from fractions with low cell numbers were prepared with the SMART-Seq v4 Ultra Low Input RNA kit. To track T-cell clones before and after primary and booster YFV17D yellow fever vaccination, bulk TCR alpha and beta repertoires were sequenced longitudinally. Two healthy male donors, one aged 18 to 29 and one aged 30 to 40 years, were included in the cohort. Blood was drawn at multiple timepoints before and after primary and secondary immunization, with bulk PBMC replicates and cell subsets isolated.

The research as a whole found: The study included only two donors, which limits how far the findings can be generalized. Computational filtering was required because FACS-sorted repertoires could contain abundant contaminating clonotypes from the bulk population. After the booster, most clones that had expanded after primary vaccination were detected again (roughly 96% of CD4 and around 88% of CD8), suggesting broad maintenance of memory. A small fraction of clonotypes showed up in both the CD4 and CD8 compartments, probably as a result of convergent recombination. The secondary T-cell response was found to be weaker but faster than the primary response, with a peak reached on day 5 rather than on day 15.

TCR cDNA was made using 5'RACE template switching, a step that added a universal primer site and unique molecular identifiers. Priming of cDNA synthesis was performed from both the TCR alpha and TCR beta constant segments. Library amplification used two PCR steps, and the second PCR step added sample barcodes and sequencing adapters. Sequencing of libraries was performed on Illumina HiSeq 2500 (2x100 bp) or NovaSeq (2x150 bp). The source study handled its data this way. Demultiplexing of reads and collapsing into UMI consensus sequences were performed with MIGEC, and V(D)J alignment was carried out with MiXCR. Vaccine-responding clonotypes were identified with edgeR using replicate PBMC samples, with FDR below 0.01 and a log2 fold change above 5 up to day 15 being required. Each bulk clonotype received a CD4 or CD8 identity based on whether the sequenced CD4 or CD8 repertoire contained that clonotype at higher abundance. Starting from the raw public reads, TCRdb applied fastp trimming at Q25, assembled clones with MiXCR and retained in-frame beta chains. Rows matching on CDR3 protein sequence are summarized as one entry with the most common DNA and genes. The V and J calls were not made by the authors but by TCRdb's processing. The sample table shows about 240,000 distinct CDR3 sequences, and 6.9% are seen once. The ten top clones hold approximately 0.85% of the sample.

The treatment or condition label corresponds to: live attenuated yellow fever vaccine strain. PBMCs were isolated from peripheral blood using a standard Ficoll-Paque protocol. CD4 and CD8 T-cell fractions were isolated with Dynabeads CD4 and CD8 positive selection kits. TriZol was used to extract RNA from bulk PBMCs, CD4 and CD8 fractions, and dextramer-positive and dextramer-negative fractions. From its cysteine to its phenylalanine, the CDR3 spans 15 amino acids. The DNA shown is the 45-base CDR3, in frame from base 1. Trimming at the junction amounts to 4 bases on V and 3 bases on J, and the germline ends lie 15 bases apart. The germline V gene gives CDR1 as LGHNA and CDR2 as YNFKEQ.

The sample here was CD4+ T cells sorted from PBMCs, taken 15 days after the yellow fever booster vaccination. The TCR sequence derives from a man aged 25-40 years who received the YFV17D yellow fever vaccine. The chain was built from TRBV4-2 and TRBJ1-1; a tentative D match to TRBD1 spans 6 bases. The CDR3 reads CASSPQKGGYTEAFF. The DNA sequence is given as TGTGCCAGCAGCCCCCAAAAGGGGGGGTACACTGAAGCTTTCTTT.